The clone carrying this T cell receptor (beta chain) was seen repeatedly, ten times or more. The target antigen is unknown. The sample belongs to a study of CD8 T cells in ankylosing spondylitis. General study findings and limits: What appeared characteristic of ankylosing spondylitis blood was a TCR beta motif of fewer than ten highly homologous variants. Reportedly, matched ankylosing spondylitis synovial fluid was significantly enriched for disease-linked clones. Certain motif variants had earlier been reported in reactive arthritis synovial fluid and blood.

Trimming removed 5 bases at V and 2 bases at J, with 11 bases between. The length of the CDR3 is 13 residues. Looked up from germline, CDR1 is SGHKS and CDR2 is YYEKEE (reference sequence). TCRdb re-called the 5' RACE reads through MiXCR, storing one row per CDR3 protein. Of around 32,000 distinct CDR3 sequences in the sample, about 7.2% were seen once. Material: blood, either unsorted or a sorted T cell fraction (not recorded which). This clonotype was sampled from a male donor with ankylosing spondylitis or in good health (not recorded which). The chain combines TRBV5-5 with TRBJ2-7; the D is unclear. The DNA for the CDR3 is TGTGCCAGCAGGACATGGGAAGCCTACGAGCAGTACTTC. Its protein product is CASRTWEAYEQYF.